The rows below give T cell receptor beta chains drawn from one sample of a study of T-cell reconstitution after alpha-beta-depleted transplantation in children. Via MiXCR, TCRdb re-called the PCR reads, giving one row per CDR3 protein. This sample has approximately 230,000 distinct CDR3 sequences, with roughly a quarter found just once. The specimen comprised PBMCs, sampled before TCRalphabeta/CD19-depleted stem cell transplant. Receptors originate from a girl aged 2-10 years with Fanconi anemia, due to receive a stem cell transplant. CDR3s include the opening cysteine and the closing phenylalanine or tryptophan. D genes are given only for firm matches. Clone size is given for some rows only: seen once, a few or many times, or a class if the clone is expanded.

V gene: TRBV7-6
J gene: TRBJ2-1
CDR3 length: 12
D gene: .
clone size: .
CDR3 DNA: TGTGCCAGCAGCTTCACGTCCAATGAGCAGTTCTTC
CDR3 protein: CASSFTSNEQFF

V gene: TRBV6-1
J gene: TRBJ1-1
CDR3 length: 12
D gene: TRBD1
clone size: many
CDR3 DNA: TGTGCCCTGACCAGGGGGCCCACTGAAGCTTTCTTT
CDR3 protein: CALTRGPTEAFF

V gene: TRBV6-4
J gene: TRBJ2-3
CDR3 length: 13
D gene: .
clone size: .
CDR3 DNA: TGTGCCAGCAGTGGGACTGATTCGGGTACGCAGTATTTT
CDR3 protein: CASSGTDSGTQYF

V gene: TRBV20-1
J gene: TRBJ1-2
CDR3 length: 15
D gene: .
clone size: .
CDR3 DNA: TGCAGTGCCGGATCTGGGGGAAACTCTGACTATGGCTACACCTTC
CDR3 protein: CSAGSGGNSDYGYTF

V gene: TRBV5-1
J gene: TRBJ2-1
CDR3 length: 16
D gene: .
clone size: .
CDR3 DNA: TGCGCCAGCAGCTTGGTTGTGATTGACACGAACAATGAGCAGTTCTTC
CDR3 protein: CASSLVVIDTNNEQFF

V gene: TRBV11-2
J gene: TRBJ2-5
CDR3 length: 13
D gene: .
clone size: many
CDR3 DNA: TGTGCCAGCAGCAACAGGGCTCAAGAGACCCAGTACTTC
CDR3 protein: CASSNRAQETQYF

V gene: TRBV13
J gene: TRBJ2-1
CDR3 length: 14
D gene: TRBD2
clone size: .
CDR3 DNA: TGTGCCAGCAGCCTAGGACTAGCGATCGATGAGCAGTTCTTC
CDR3 protein: CASSLGLAIDEQFF

V gene: TRBV9
J gene: TRBJ2-7
CDR3 length: 14
D gene: .
clone size: .
CDR3 DNA: TGTGCCAGCAGCGTAGAGGAGCGGGCATACGAGCAGTACTTC
CDR3 protein: CASSVEERAYEQYF

V gene: TRBV9
J gene: TRBJ2-1
CDR3 length: 15
D gene: .
clone size: .
CDR3 DNA: TGTGCCAGCAGCGTAGTGGGGGGCGGGTCCAATGAGCAGTTCTTC
CDR3 protein: CASSVVGGGSNEQFF

V gene: TRBV20-1
J gene: TRBJ2-4
CDR3 length: 13
D gene: .
clone size: many
CDR3 DNA: TGCAGTGCTAGAAGGGTGGCCAAAAACATTCAGTACTTC
CDR3 protein: CSARRVAKNIQYF

V gene: TRBV20-1
J gene: TRBJ2-1
CDR3 length: 11
D gene: .
clone size: many
CDR3 DNA: TGCAGTGGGGGGGCGCGGAATGAGCAGTTCTTC
CDR3 protein: CSGGARNEQFF

V gene: TRBV7-8
J gene: TRBJ2-3
CDR3 length: 12
D gene: .
clone size: .
CDR3 DNA: TGTGCCAGCAGCTTAGACCCTAGGGCGCAGTATTTT
CDR3 protein: CASSLDPRAQYF

V gene: TRBV29-1
J gene: TRBJ2-1
CDR3 length: 17
D gene: .
clone size: many
CDR3 DNA: TGCAGCGTTGAAGTGCAGCGACACCACCTTGACTACAATGAGCAGTTCTTC
CDR3 protein: CSVEVQRHHLDYNEQFF

V gene: TRBV20-1
J gene: TRBJ2-1
CDR3 length: 12
D gene: .
clone size: .
CDR3 DNA: TGCAGTGCTAGGAAACAGGGTGGTGAGCAGTTCTTC
CDR3 protein: CSARKQGGEQFF

V gene: TRBV5-1
J gene: TRBJ2-7
CDR3 length: 14
D gene: TRBD1
clone size: .
CDR3 DNA: TGCGCCAGCAGCTTTCGTACAGGGGTATACGAGCAGTACTTC
CDR3 protein: CASSFRTGVYEQYF

V gene: TRBV29-1
J gene: TRBJ2-1
CDR3 length: 14
D gene: .
clone size: few
CDR3 DNA: TGCAGCGTTAAAGGACGTCTCTCCTACAATGAGCAGTTCTTC
CDR3 protein: CSVKGRLSYNEQFF

V gene: TRBV13
J gene: TRBJ2-4
CDR3 length: 17
D gene: TRBD2
clone size: few
CDR3 DNA: TGTGCCAGCAGCTTAATCGCCCGGACTAGCGGGATAAACATTCAGTACTTC
CDR3 protein: CASSLIARTSGINIQYF

V gene: TRBV9
J gene: TRBJ2-1
CDR3 length: 20
D gene: TRBD2
clone size: few
CDR3 DNA: TGTGCCAGCAGCGTAGGTGTGGCGGGAGGGCTGTCGAGCTCCTACAATGAGCAGTTCTTC
CDR3 protein: CASSVGVAGGLSSSYNEQFF

V gene: TRBV7-9
J gene: TRBJ2-7
CDR3 length: 13
D gene: TRBD1
clone size: .
CDR3 DNA: TGTGCCAGCAATACAGGGGCCAACTACGAGCAGTACTTC
CDR3 protein: CASNTGANYEQYF

V gene: TRBV11-2
J gene: TRBJ2-7
CDR3 length: 18
D gene: TRBD2
clone size: few
CDR3 DNA: TGTGCCAGCAGCTTGGGGACTAGCGGGAGGGCCGGGCAGAGGGAGCAGTACTTC
CDR3 protein: CASSLGTSGRAGQREQYF

V gene: TRBV28
J gene: TRBJ2-7
CDR3 length: 15
D gene: TRBD1
clone size: once
CDR3 DNA: TGTGCCAGCAGTCCCTCCGGCAGGGGGCAATACGAGCAGTACTTC
CDR3 protein: CASSPSGRGQYEQYF

V gene: TRBV29-1
J gene: TRBJ1-1
CDR3 length: 12
D gene: TRBD1
clone size: .
CDR3 DNA: TGCAGCGCCACCAGGGGGCGGGCTGAAGCTTTCTTT
CDR3 protein: CSATRGRAEAFF

V gene: TRBV29-1
J gene: TRBJ1-2
CDR3 length: 16
D gene: .
clone size: .
CDR3 DNA: TGCAGCGTTGAAGAGGCCCTTTGGTTGACCGGTCATGGCTACACCTTC
CDR3 protein: CSVEEALWLTGHGYTF

V gene: TRBV4-2
J gene: TRBJ2-3
CDR3 length: 18
D gene: .
clone size: .
CDR3 DNA: TGTGCCAGCAGCCAAGAACCTTGGGGGGCGAGAGGATCAGATACGCAGTATTTT
CDR3 protein: CASSQEPWGARGSDTQYF

V gene: TRBV18
J gene: TRBJ1-1
CDR3 length: 17
D gene: TRBD1
clone size: .
CDR3 DNA: TGTGCCAGCTCACTGGGGCAGGGACAGGGAATGAACACTGAAGCTTTCTTT
CDR3 protein: CASSLGQGQGMNTEAFF

V gene: TRBV29-1
J gene: TRBJ2-7
CDR3 length: 14
D gene: .
clone size: .
CDR3 DNA: TGCAGCGTTGAGTTGGACGGGTTCTCCTACGAGCAGTACTTC
CDR3 protein: CSVELDGFSYEQYF

V gene: TRBV20-1
J gene: TRBJ2-1
CDR3 length: 14
D gene: TRBD2
clone size: .
CDR3 DNA: TGCAGTGCTAGCGGGGGGGTTCCCTACAATGAGCAGTTCTTC
CDR3 protein: CSASGGVPYNEQFF

V gene: TRBV15
J gene: TRBJ2-7
CDR3 length: 13
D gene: .
clone size: .
CDR3 DNA: TGTGCCACCAGCAGAGACCGGGCGGGGGAGCAGTACTTC
CDR3 protein: CATSRDRAGEQYF

V gene: TRBV21-1
J gene: TRBJ2-3
CDR3 length: 14
D gene: .
clone size: .
CDR3 DNA: TGTGCCAGCCTGCAGGGGACTAGCACAGATACGCAGTATTTT
CDR3 protein: CASLQGTSTDTQYF

V gene: TRBV20-1
J gene: TRBJ2-4
CDR3 length: 13
D gene: .
clone size: .
CDR3 DNA: TGCAGTGCTAGAGGCAGGGGGGGAAACATTCAGTACTTC
CDR3 protein: CSARGRGGNIQYF

V gene: TRBV20-1
J gene: TRBJ1-5
CDR3 length: 13
D gene: .
clone size: many
CDR3 DNA: TGCAGTGCTCAACCCCTGGACAATCAGCCCCAGCATTTT
CDR3 protein: CSAQPLDNQPQHF

V gene: TRBV6-6
J gene: TRBJ2-6
CDR3 length: 12
D gene: .
clone size: many
CDR3 DNA: TGTGCCGCAAGAGCGGGGGCCAACGTCCTGACTTTC
CDR3 protein: CAARAGANVLTF

V gene: TRBV29-1
J gene: TRBJ2-7
CDR3 length: 14
D gene: .
clone size: many
CDR3 DNA: TGCAGCGTTGAAGGGGAAACCCTCGGCTACGAGCAGTACTTC
CDR3 protein: CSVEGETLGYEQYF

V gene: TRBV20-1
J gene: TRBJ2-2
CDR3 length: 16
D gene: TRBD2
clone size: few
CDR3 DNA: TGCAGTGCAGCGACTAGCGGGAGAAAGAACACCGGGGAGCTGTTTTTT
CDR3 protein: CSAATSGRKNTGELFF

V gene: TRBV12-3/TRBV12-4
J gene: TRBJ1-4
CDR3 length: 12
D gene: .
clone size: few
CDR3 DNA: TGTGCCAGTGGGGGGATAGGTGAAAAACTGTTTTTT
CDR3 protein: CASGGIGEKLFF

V gene: TRBV29-1
J gene: TRBJ1-2
CDR3 length: 14
D gene: .
clone size: few
CDR3 DNA: TGCAGCGTTGAAGACAGGGGAAATAACTATGGCTACACCTTC
CDR3 protein: CSVEDRGNNYGYTF

V gene: TRBV20-1
J gene: TRBJ2-1
CDR3 length: 14
D gene: TRBD1
clone size: many
CDR3 DNA: TGCAGTGCTAGTCCCCAGGGGGCCTACAATGAGCAGTTCTTC
CDR3 protein: CSASPQGAYNEQFF

V gene: TRBV29-1
J gene: TRBJ2-7
CDR3 length: 13
D gene: .
clone size: many
CDR3 DNA: TGCAGCGTTATAGTGCGGCCCGACTACGAGCAGTACTTC
CDR3 protein: CSVIVRPDYEQYF

V gene: TRBV7-1
J gene: TRBJ2-2
CDR3 length: 16
D gene: TRBD2
clone size: .
CDR3 DNA: TGTGCCAGCCGAAGGACTAGCGGGAAGAACACCGGGGAGCTGTTTTTT
CDR3 protein: CASRRTSGKNTGELFF

V gene: TRBV29-1
J gene: TRBJ2-7
CDR3 length: 12
D gene: .
clone size: many
CDR3 DNA: TGCAGCACACAGGACGGATACTACGAGCAGTACTTC
CDR3 protein: CSTQDGYYEQYF

V gene: TRBV7-9
J gene: TRBJ2-4
CDR3 length: 10
D gene: .
clone size: .
CDR3 DNA: TGTGCCAGCAGCTTAGCTCCCTCGAAGTTC
CDR3 protein: CASSLAPSKF